Sequencing of this TCR beta chain was carried out in a study of shared clonotypes between healthy human individuals. This table comes from immunoSEQ multiplex PCR, and its TCRdb copy is limited to in-frame clones, with some not included. The sample has around 2.1 million clones, more than 85% seen once. Naive CD8 cells lacked CD45RO and underwent positive selection for CCR7, leaving out terminally differentiated effector memory CD45RA+ cells. The length of the CDR3 is 12 residues. Trimming took 1 base from V and 7 from J, leaving 8 bases between them. Germline CDR1 and CDR2: SEHNR and FQNEAQ (reference sequence). In regard to this clone: At the DNA level, this CDR3 is encoded by other sequences in the same sample as well.

Sequenced sample: naive CD8+ T cells from PBMCs. The TCR was taken from a man aged 18 to 35 in good health. Some clones in this sample may be carry-over from other donors' samples. The chain joins TRBV7-9 to TRBJ2-7; no clear D gene. The CDR3, as DNA: TGTGCCAGCAGCTTAGGGGAAACGGAGCAGTACTTC. Translation gives CASSLGETEQYF.